This TCR beta chain originates from a study of PD-1 blockade in mismatch repair-deficient tumors. This table comes from immunoSEQ multiplex PCR, and its TCRdb copy is limited to in-frame clones, with some not included. Found here are more than 50,000 clones, 88% of them singletons; the top ten hold over 11%. Study conclusions and caveats: Tumor-resident clones, often undetectable pretreatment in blood, expanded then contracted after pembrolizumab.

Comment on this clone: Its cognate antigen is unknown.

Germline CDR1 is MNHNS and CDR2 is SASEGT. V was pared by 6 bases and J by 0 bases, with 8 bases between. The CDR3 covers 14 residues. The material was peripheral blood, obtained 52 weeks after starting pembrolizumab. The clonotype was recovered from an adult with mismatch repair-deficient cancer. The V and J genes are TRBV6-1 and TRBJ2-2; no clear D. CDR3 sequence: CASRAFTNTGELFF. The DNA for the CDR3 is TGTGCCAGCAGAGCCTTCACGAACACCGGGGAGCTGTTTTTT.